The clone carrying this T cell receptor (beta chain) was observed at least ten times. This sample is drawn from a study of Graves' ophthalmopathy and Graves' hyperthyroidism. Amplified TCR beta CDR3 regions were obtained using RNA transcripts as template. RT-PCR in the first round used HTBI primers; a second-round multiplex PCR followed. TCRdb re-called the multiplex PCR reads with MiXCR, one entry per CDR3 protein. The table lists 500,000 to 800,000 distinct CDR3 sequences, over 40% of them singletons. Patients were diagnosed from clinical symptoms, serum thyroxine, TRAb, thyroid ultrasound and orbital computed tomography. The length of the CDR3 is 15 residues. Looked up from germline, CDR1 is MGHDK and CDR2 is SYGVNS. V lost 3 bases, J lost 6 bases, and 17 bases lay in between.

J is TRBJ1-1 and V is TRBV25-1; perhaps TRBD1 as D (5 bases). The sequence was obtained from an adult man with Graves' ophthalmopathy. The source material was peripheral blood. The CDR3 region has the DNA TGTGCCAGCAGTGAGTCGAGCGGGGGTTCCGCTGAAGCTTTCTTT. It translates to CASSESSGGSAEAFF.